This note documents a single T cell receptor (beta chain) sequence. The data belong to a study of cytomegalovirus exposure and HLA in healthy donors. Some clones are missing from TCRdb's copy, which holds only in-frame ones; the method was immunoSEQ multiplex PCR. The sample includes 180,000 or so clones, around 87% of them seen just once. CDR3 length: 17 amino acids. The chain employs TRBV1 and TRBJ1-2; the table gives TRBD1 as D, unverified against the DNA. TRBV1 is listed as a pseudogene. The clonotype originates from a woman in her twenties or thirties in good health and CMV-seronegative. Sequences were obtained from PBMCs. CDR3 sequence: CTSSQDRGRCWRYGYTF. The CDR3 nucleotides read TGCACCAGCAGTCAAGACAGGGGGCGGTGTTGGAGATACGGCTACACCTTC.